The TCR beta chain under discussion was sequenced for a study of T cell repertoires in cytomegalovirus infection. TCRdb re-called the reads through MiXCR, storing one row per CDR3 protein. The table shows more than 400,000 distinct CDR3 sequences, with about 25% occurring only once. The V and J ends lost 4 bases and 3 bases respectively, with 20 bases between them. This CDR3 comprises 17 residues. Germline V CDR1 and CDR2: SGHVT, SQSDAQ. The receptor was isolated from a human donor in good health (CMV status not recorded). Some clones in this sample may be carry-over from other donors' samples. The sample taken for sequencing was PBMCs. V and J are TRBV7-4 and TRBJ2-3; perhaps D is TRBD1 or TRBD2 (5 bases each). DNA of the CDR3: TGTGCCAGCAGCTGTGTGGACCAAGAGGGGTTGACAGATACGCAGTATTTT. It yields the protein CASSCVDQEGLTDTQYF.